This T cell receptor (beta chain) was found in a study of T cells in Graves' hyperthyroidism and ophthalmopathy. In the study overall: Upon initial diagnosis and before any treatment, peripheral blood was collected.

V lost 5 bases to trimming and J lost 7 bases, with 15 bases between them. The CDR3 is 13 amino acids. Per the germline V gene, CDR1 is SEHNR and CDR2 is FQNEAQ (reference sequence). There were TCR beta CDR3 regions amplified from RNA transcripts. During a first-round RT-PCR of the TCR CDR3, the HTBI primer set was used. TCRdb re-called the multiplex PCR reads with MiXCR, one entry per CDR3 protein. The sample has around 720,000 distinct CDR3 sequences; under 45% are singletons. Overall study results and limits: Separating ophthalmopathy from stable hyperthyroidism was achieved by a 13 V-J model. Ophthalmopathy onset followed model prediction by a median roughly 6.5 months.

PBMCs were sourced from about 10 ml fresh peripheral blood. The table lists this clonotype with a count of one. Antigen specificity is unknown. The material sequenced was blood. The sequence came from a woman in her forties with Graves' hyperthyroidism. V gene TRBV7-9 combines with J gene TRBJ2-7; D may match TRBD1 or TRBD2 (6 bases each). CDR3 region: CASSRGADNEQYF. The CDR3 DNA reads as TGTGCCAGCAGCAGGGGGGCCGACAATGAGCAGTACTTC.